The entry that follows covers one T cell receptor (beta chain) sequence. These data originate in a study of OX40 agonist ivuxolimab in advanced cancers. Study summary: Ivuxolimab is a fully human IgG2 antibody that activates OX40 (CD134). Of mixed ages from 23 to 79 and averaging about 56 years, the group was approximately 84% male.

Measured with immunoSEQ multiplex PCR; TCRdb has only the in-frame clones, and not every one. Among roughly 30,000 clones listed, over 75% were seen once. Germline CDR1 is SGHRS and CDR2 is YFSETQ. CDR3 length: 15 amino acids. Trimming at V came to 3 bases and at J to 1 base, leaving 3 bases not matched to a gene. Systemic immunosuppression or autoimmune disease history was grounds to exclude patients. The chain uses TRBV5-1 and TRBJ1-1, with 10 bases that match TRBD1. The sequences come from CD4+ or CD8+ T cells sorted from blood, collected in a trial of the OX40 agonist ivuxolimab. The receptor comes from an adult with an advanced solid tumor such as melanoma, head and neck, liver or kidney cancer. The CDR3 nucleotides read TGCGCCAGCAGCTCCCGACAGGGGGCGAACACTGAAGCTTTCTTT. It encodes CASSSRQGANTEAFF.